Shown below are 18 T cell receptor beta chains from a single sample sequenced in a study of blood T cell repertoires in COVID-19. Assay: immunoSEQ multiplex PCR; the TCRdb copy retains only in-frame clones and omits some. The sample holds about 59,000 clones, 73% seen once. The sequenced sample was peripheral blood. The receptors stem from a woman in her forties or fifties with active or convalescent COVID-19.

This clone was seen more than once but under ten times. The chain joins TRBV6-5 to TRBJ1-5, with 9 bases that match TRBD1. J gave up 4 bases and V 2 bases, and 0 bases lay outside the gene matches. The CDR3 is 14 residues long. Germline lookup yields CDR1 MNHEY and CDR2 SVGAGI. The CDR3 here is CASSYGQGNQPQHF. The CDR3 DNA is TGTGCCAGCAGTTACGGACAGGGGAATCAGCCCCAGCATTTT.

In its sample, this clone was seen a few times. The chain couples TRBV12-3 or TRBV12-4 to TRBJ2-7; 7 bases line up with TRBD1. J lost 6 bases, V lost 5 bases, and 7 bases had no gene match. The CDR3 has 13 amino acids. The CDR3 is CASSPQGVGEQYF. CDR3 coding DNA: TGTGCCAGCAGTCCTCAGGGGGTAGGCGAGCAGTACTTC.

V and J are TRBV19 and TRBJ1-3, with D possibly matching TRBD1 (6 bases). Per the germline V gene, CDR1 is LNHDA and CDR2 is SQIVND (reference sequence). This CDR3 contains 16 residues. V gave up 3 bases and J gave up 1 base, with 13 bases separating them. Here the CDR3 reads CASSIPPGESGNTIYF. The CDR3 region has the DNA TGTGCCAGTAGTATCCCTCCAGGGGAGTCTGGAAACACCATATATTTT.

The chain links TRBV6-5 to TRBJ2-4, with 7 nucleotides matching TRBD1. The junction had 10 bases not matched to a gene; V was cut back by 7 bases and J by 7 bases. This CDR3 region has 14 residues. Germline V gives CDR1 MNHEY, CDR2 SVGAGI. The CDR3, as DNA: TGTGCCAGCATTCCCGGGACAGTCACGAACATTCAGTACTTC. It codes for CASIPGTVTNIQYF.

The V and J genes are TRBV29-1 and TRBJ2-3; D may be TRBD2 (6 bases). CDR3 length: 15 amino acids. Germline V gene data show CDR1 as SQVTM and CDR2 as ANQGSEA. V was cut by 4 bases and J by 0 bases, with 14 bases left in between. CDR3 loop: CSVGGFGGSTDTQYF. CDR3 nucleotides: TGCAGCGTTGGGGGGTTCGGGGGTAGCACAGATACGCAGTATTTT.

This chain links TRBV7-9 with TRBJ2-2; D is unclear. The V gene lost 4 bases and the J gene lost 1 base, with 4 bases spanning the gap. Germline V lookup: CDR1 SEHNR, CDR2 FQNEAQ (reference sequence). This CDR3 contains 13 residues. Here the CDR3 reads CASSSLNTGELFF. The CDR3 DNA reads TGTGCCAGCAGCTCCCTGAACACCGGGGAGCTGTTTTTT.

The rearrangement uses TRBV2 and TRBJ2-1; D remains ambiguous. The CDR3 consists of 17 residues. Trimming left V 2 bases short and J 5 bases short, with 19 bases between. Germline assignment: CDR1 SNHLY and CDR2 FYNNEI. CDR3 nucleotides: TGTGCCAGCAGTGAAACCCTGGGTGGAGCCACCCACAATGAGCAGTTCTTC. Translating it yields CASSETLGGATHNEQFF.

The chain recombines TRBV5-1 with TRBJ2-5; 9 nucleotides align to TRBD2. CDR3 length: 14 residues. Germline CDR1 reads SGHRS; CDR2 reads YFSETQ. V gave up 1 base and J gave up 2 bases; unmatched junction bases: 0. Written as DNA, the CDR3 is TGCGCCAGCAGCTTGACTAGCGGGCAAGAGACCCAGTACTTC. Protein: CASSLTSGQETQYF.

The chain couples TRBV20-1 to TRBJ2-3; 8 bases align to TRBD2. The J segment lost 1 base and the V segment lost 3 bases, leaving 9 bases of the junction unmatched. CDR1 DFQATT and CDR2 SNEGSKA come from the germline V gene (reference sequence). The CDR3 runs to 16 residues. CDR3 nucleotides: TGCAGTGCTAGTTCGATAGGCGGGGGGCGCACAGATACGCAGTATTTT. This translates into CSASSIGGGRTDTQYF.

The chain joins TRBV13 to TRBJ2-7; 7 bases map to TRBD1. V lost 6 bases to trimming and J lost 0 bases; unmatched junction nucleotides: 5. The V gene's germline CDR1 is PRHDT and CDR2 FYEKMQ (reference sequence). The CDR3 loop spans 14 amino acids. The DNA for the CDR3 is TGTGCCAGCAGAAAGACAGGGAGCTCCTACGAGCAGTACTTC. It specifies CASRKTGSSYEQYF.

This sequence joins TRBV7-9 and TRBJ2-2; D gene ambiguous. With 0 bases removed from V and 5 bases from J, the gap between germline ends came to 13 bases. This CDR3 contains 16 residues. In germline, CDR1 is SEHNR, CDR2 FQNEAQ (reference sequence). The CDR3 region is CASSLATGSTTGELFF. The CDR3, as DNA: TGTGCCAGCAGCTTAGCGACCGGGTCAACAACCGGGGAGCTGTTTTTT.

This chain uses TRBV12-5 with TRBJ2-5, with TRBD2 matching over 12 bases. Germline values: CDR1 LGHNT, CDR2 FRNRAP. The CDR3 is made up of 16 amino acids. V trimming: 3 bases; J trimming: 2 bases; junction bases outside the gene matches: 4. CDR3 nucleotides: TGTGCTAGTGGTTTAGGACTAGCGGGGAATCAAGAGACCCAGTACTTC. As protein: CASGLGLAGNQETQYF.

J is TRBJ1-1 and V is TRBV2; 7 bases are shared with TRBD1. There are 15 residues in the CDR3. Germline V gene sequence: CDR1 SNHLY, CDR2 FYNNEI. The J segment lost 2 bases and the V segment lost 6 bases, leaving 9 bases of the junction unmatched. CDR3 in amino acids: CASRTGTAGNTEAFF. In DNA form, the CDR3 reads TGTGCCAGCAGGACAGGGACGGCGGGCAACACTGAAGCTTTCTTT.

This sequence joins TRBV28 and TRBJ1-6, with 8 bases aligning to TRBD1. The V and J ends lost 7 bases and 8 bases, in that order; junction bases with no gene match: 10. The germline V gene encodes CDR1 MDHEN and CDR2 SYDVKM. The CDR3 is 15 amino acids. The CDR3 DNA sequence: TGTGCCAGCACCCCGACAGGGGAGGTACATTCACCCCTCCACTTT. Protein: CASTPTGEVHSPLHF.

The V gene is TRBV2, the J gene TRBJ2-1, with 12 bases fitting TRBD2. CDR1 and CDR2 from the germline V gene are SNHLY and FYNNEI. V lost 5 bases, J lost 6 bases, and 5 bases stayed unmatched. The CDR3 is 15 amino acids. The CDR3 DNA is TGTGCCAGCAGTCTGCTAGCGGGAGGGTTCAATGAGCAGTTCTTC. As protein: CASSLLAGGFNEQFF.

The CDR3 DNA sequence: TGTGCCACCGGAGGGGTCAGTGGTAATGAGCAGTTCTTC. Amino acids: CATGGVSGNEQFF. The chain carries TRBV2 and TRBJ2-1; a possible D gene is TRBD2 (6 bases). Trimming left V 10 bases short and J 7 bases short, with 17 bases between. This CDR3 is 13 amino acids long. The germline V gene has CDR1 SNHLY and CDR2 FYNNEI. The full variable domain, completed using reference TRBV2 and TRBJ2-1, is EPEVTQTPSHQVTQMGQEVILRCVPISNHLYFYWYRQILGQKVEFLVSFYNNEISEKSEIFDDQFSVERPDGSNFTLKIRSTKLEDSAMYFCATGGVSGNEQFFGPGTRLTVL.

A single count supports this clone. The CDR3 sequence is CASSLLRSGLYEQYF. For the CDR3, the DNA is TGCGCCAGCAGCCTCCTTCGGAGCGGACTCTACGAGCAGTACTTC. The chain uses TRBV4-1 and TRBJ2-7; D may be TRBD2 (5 bases). V lost 4 bases to trimming and J lost 3 bases, with 16 bases between them. The CDR3 is 15 residues long. Germline CDR1 is MGHRA and CDR2 is YSYEKL.

The CDR3 loop is CASSFGQDEKLFF. For the CDR3, the DNA is TGTGCCAGCAGCTTCGGACAGGATGAAAAACTGTTTTTT. The V call is TRBV5-6, the J call TRBJ1-4; 7 bases are shared with TRBD1. The CDR3 runs to 13 residues. Losses at the gene ends were 2 bases for V and 6 bases for J; bases not matched to a gene: 1. Germline V gene data show CDR1 as SGHDT and CDR2 as YYEEEE.